What follows are 15 T cell receptor beta chains derived from one specimen sequenced in a study of blood T cells in healthy people across ages. The authors ran a second PCR of about 7 to 11 cycles using a sample-barcoded 5' primer and a J-beta primer mix. TCRdb reprocessed the 5' RACE reads via MiXCR and lists one record per CDR3 protein. The sample shows about 840,000 distinct CDR3 sequences, almost 30% of them seen only once. These same data were also listed under a study on T cells of mothers and their children.

Sequences were obtained from blood. These receptors originate from a middle-aged woman in good health.

The chain has TRBV2 and TRBJ1-5; TRBD1 matches 7 bases. The CDR3 runs to 17 residues. V dropped 4 bases and J dropped 0; count of bases not matched to a gene: 9. From germline, CDR1 is SNHLY and CDR2 FYNNEI. The DNA for the CDR3 is TGTGCCAGCAGTGGACAACCGACAGGGCTTAGCAATCAGCCCCAGCATTTT. Its protein product is CASSGQPTGLSNQPQHF.

This clonotype was detected only a few times. The chain couples TRBV5-1 to TRBJ2-3; TRBD2 matches at 10 bases. CDR1 is SGHRS and CDR2 is YFSETQ in the germline V gene. V lost 1 base and J lost 3; bases outside the gene matches: 8. The CDR3 length is 17 residues. The CDR3 region has the DNA TGCGCCAGCAGCTTGACTAGCGGGGTCACGGGGACAGATACGCAGTATTTT. It encodes CASSLTSGVTGTDTQYF.

This clonotype appeared a few times. J is TRBJ1-2 and V is TRBV28, with 9 bases lining up with TRBD1. Germline CDR1 is MDHEN and CDR2 is SYDVKM. J was trimmed by 5 bases and V by 2 bases; bases with no gene match: 3. There are 14 residues in the CDR3. CDR3 region: CASSLIGTGYGYTF. CDR3 coding DNA: TGTGCCAGCAGTTTAATAGGGACAGGGTATGGCTACACCTTC.

This clonotype has more than one count but fewer than ten. V gene TRBV11-2 combines with J gene TRBJ2-7; 9 nucleotides line up with TRBD2. CDR3 length: 12 amino acids. In germline, CDR1 is SGHAT, CDR2 FQNNGV. Trimming took 8 bases from V and 3 from J; bases not matched to a gene: 2. In nucleotides, the CDR3 is TGTGCCAGCGGGACTAGCAACTACGAGCAGTACTTC. It yields the protein CASGTSNYEQYF. Full variable domain (missing parts from reference TRBV11-2 and TRBJ2-7): EAGVAQSPRYKIIEKRQSVAFWCNPISGHATLYWYQQILGQGPKLLIQFQNNGVVDDSQLPKDRFSAERLKGVDSTLKIQPAKLEDSAVYLCASGTSNYEQYFGPGTRLTVT.

The gene calls are TRBV6-6 and TRBJ1-2; D gene uncertain. The germline gives CDR1 MNHNY, CDR2 SVGAGI (reference sequence). V lost 2 bases to trimming and J lost 0 bases, with 10 bases between them. This CDR3 has 15 amino acids. CDR3 coding DNA: TGTGCCAGCAGTTACCAGGACGGGGCTAACTATGGCTACACCTTC. It yields the protein CASSYQDGANYGYTF.

V and J are TRBV7-9 and TRBJ1-6; a possible D gene is TRBD1 (6 bases). Per germline, CDR1 SEHNR and CDR2 FQNEAQ (reference sequence). The CDR3 contains 14 residues. The V gene lost 6 bases and the J gene lost 6 bases, with 12 bases spanning the gap. CDR3 loop: CASSRTDGNSPLHF. The CDR3 bases are TGTGCCAGCAGTCGGACAGACGGTAATTCACCCCTCCACTTT.

This clonotype was observed at least ten times. The V gene is TRBV4-1, the J gene TRBJ2-7; maybe TRBD2 (6 bases). The CDR3 runs to 15 residues. Trimming took off 1 base at V and 0 bases at J, with 10 bases between the two ends. Germline CDR1 and CDR2: MGHRA and YSYEKL. CDR3 in DNA: TGCGCCAGCAGCCAAGGTGCGGGGAGCTCCTACGAGCAGTACTTC. This sequence encodes CASSQGAGSSYEQYF.

This chain connects TRBV7-2 to TRBJ1-1; 8 bases fit TRBD1. Germline loops: CDR1 SGHTA, CDR2 FQGNSA. This CDR3 comprises 15 residues. After removal of 0 bases from V and 3 bases from J, the junction contained 3 bases not matched to a gene. CDR3 in amino acids: CASSLATGVYTEAFF. The CDR3 DNA reads as TGTGCCAGCAGCTTAGCGACAGGGGTATACACTGAAGCTTTCTTT.

The gene calls are TRBV12-3 or TRBV12-4 and TRBJ2-3; the D is unclear. V lost 6 bases to trimming and J lost 4 bases, with 8 bases between them. This CDR3 comprises 12 residues. The CDR3 loop reads CASRVTSDTQYF. The CDR3 DNA follows: TGTGCCAGCAGAGTCACCTCAGATACGCAGTATTTT.

This clonotype appeared a few times. V and J are TRBV5-5 and TRBJ1-4; 7 bases map to TRBD1. Per the germline V gene, CDR1 is SGHKS and CDR2 is YYEKEE (reference sequence). Germline trimming cut 4 bases from V and 4 bases from J; bases unmatched to any gene: 16. CDR3 length: 18 residues. The CDR3 protein is CASSRLEGAIRNNEKLFF. The CDR3 bases are TGTGCCAGCAGCCGCTTGGAGGGGGCGATCAGGAATAATGAAAAACTGTTTTTT.

V is TRBV12-3 or TRBV12-4 and J is TRBJ2-3; a weak D match, TRBD2 (5 bases). V was shortened by 7 bases and J by 2 bases, with 19 bases between the two germline ends. The CDR3 extends over 16 amino acids. CDR3 sequence (DNA): TGTGCCAGCACCTCGGTCGCGGGTCTTACCACAGATACGCAGTATTTT. It specifies CASTSVAGLTTDTQYF.

The table lists this clonotype with many counts. J is TRBJ2-3 and V is TRBV10-3, with D uncertain. The CDR3 is 12 residues long. With 1 base removed from V and 6 bases from J, the gap between germline ends came to 5 bases. Germline V gives CDR1 ENHRY, CDR2 SYGVKD. DNA of the CDR3: TGTGCCATCAGTGAGTATCGCGATACGCAGTATTTT. Its protein is CAISEYRDTQYF.

This clonotype came up once. The chain links TRBV7-2 to TRBJ1-2; TRBD2 might be the D (6 bases). The J call may be mistaken, given a closer DNA end match to TRBJ2-7. This CDR3 comprises 15 residues. Per germline, CDR1 SGHTA and CDR2 FQGNSA. The CDR3 sequence is CASSGGAGWSYEQYF. CDR3 nucleotide sequence: TGTGCCAGCAGCGGAGGGGCAGGATGGAGTTACGAGCAGTACTTC.

CDR3 nucleotide sequence: TGTGCCAGCAGCTCCGAGCGGGGAACCTACGAGCAGTACTTC. Its protein product is CASSSERGTYEQYF. This chain connects TRBV5-5 to TRBJ2-7; 7 nucleotides align to TRBD2. The CDR3 spans 14 residues. In germline, CDR1 is SGHKS, CDR2 YYEKEE (reference sequence). The ends lost 3 bases at V and 2 bases at J; junction bases unmatched: 5. Based on the CDR3 plus reference TRBV5-5 and TRBJ2-7, the full variable domain is DAGVTQSPTHLIKTRGQQVTLRCSPISGHKSVSWYQQVLGQGPQFIFQYYEKEERGRGNFPDRFSARQFPNYSSELNVNALLLGDSALYLCASSSERGTYEQYFGPGTRLTVT.

The chain joins TRBV14 to TRBJ2-3; a possible D gene is TRBD1 (6 bases). The CDR3 contains 18 residues. V lost 3 bases and J lost 2, with 21 bases in between. Per the germline V gene, CDR1 is SGHDN and CDR2 is FVKESK. CDR3 in amino acids: CASSHGDTGQWATDTQYF. As DNA, the CDR3 is TGTGCCAGCAGCCATGGAGATACAGGACAGTGGGCCACAGATACGCAGTATTTT.